The sample holds one count of the clone carrying this T cell receptor (beta chain). Sequenced by immunoSEQ multiplex PCR; TCRdb stores in-frame clones only, minus some. Of a few hundred thousand clones detected, about four fifths appear once; the ten largest clones hold about 15%. This entry is derived from a study of blood T cell repertoires in COVID-19. Background on the study: Donors in the United States, Italy and Spain gave samples during acute or convalescent COVID-19.

What was sequenced was peripheral blood. This sequence originates from a person in their 70s with COVID-19, enrolled during active disease.

CDR3 region: CASSSSSDEQYF. The CDR3 DNA sequence: TGTGCCAGCAGCTCGTCTTCCGACGAGCAGTACTTC. V usage is TRBV5-5 and J usage is TRBJ2-7; D not resolved. The CDR3 has 12 amino acids. Germline-derived CDR1 and CDR2 are SGHKS and YYEKEE (reference sequence). Deletions cut 3 bases from V and 5 bases from J, with 9 bases between.